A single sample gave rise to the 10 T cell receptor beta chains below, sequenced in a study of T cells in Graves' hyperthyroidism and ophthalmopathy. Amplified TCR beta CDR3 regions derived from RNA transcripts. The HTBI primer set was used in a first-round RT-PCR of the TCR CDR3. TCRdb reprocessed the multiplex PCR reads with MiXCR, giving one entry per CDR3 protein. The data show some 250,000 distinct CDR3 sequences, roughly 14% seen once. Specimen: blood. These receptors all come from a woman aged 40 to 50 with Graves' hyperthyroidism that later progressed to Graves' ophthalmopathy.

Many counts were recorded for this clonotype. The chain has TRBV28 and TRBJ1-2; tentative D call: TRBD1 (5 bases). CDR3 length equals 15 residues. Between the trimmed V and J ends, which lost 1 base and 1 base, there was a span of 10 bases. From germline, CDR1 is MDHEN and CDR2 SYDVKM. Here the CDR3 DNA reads TGTGCCAGCAGTTTATTTTTGGGGGGTAACTATGGCTACACCTTC. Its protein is CASSLFLGGNYGYTF.

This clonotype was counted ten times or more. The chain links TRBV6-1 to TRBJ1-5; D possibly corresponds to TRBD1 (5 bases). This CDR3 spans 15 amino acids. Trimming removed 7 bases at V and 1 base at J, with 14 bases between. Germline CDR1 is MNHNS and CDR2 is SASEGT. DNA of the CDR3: TGTGCCAGCAATGGGGGTTTGGTAAGCAATCAGCCCCAGCATTTT. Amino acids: CASNGGLVSNQPQHF.

This CDR3 reads CASSLSPGHEQYF. The CDR3 DNA reads as TGTGCCAGCAGTTTATCTCCGGGGCACGAGCAGTACTTC. The chain carries TRBV27 and TRBJ2-7; the D call may be TRBD1 or TRBD2 (5 bases each). Deletions cut 0 bases from V and 5 bases from J, with 8 bases between. The CDR3 extends over 13 amino acids. The germline gives CDR1 MNHEY, CDR2 SMNVEV (reference sequence).

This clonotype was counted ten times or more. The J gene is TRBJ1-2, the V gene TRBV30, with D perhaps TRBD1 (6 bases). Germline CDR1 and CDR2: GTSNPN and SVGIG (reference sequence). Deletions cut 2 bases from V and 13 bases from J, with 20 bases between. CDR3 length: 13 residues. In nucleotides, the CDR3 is TGTGCCTGGAGTATGGGGGCCGGCACACCTACCACCTTC. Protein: CAWSMGAGTPTTF.

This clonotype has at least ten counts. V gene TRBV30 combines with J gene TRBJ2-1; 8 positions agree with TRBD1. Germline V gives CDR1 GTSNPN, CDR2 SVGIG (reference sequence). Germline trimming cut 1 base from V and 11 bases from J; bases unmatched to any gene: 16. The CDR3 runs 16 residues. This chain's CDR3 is CAWSGLAGGIQVQQFF. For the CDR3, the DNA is TGTGCCTGGAGTGGTTTGGCAGGGGGCATTCAGGTGCAGCAGTTCTTC.

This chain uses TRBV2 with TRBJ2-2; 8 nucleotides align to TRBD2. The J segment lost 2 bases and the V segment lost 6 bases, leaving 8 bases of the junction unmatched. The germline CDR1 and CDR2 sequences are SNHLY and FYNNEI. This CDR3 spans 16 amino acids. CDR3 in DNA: TGTGCCAGCAGCCAACTAGCGGCAAGTAACACCGGGGAGCTGTTTTTT. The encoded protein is CASSQLAASNTGELFF.

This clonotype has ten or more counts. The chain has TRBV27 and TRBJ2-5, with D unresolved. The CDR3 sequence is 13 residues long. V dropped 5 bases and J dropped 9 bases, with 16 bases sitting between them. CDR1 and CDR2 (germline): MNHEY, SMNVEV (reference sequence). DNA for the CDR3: TGTGCCAGCAGTGTTCGACCCGGCGGTGCCCAGTACTTC. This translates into CASSVRPGGAQYF.

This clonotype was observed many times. The CDR3 loop is CSAPGKGGRAYEQYF. In DNA form, the CDR3 reads TGCAGTGCCCCCGGAAAGGGCGGGAGGGCCTACGAGCAGTACTTC. The J gene is TRBJ2-7, the V gene TRBV20-1, with 9 bases identical to TRBD2. This CDR3 spans 15 amino acids. Trimming removed 6 bases from V and 2 bases from J; junction bases left unmatched: 11. Germline V lookup: CDR1 DFQATT, CDR2 SNEGSKA (reference sequence).

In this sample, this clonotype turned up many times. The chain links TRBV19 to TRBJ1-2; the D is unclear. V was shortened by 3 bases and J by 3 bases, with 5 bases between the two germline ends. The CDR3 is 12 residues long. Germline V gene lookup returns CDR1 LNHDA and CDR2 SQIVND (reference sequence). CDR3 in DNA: TGTGCCAGTAGTATTTCCGACTATGGCTACACCTTC. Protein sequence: CASSISDYGYTF.

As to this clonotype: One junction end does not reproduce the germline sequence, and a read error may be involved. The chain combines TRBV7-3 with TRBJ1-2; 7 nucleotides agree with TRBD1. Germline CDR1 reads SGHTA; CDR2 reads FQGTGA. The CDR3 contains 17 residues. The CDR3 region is CASSQVIPTGNNYGYTF. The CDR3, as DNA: TGCGCCAGCAGCCAAGTTATTCCGACAGGGAATAACTATGGCTACACCTTC.